The 30 T cell receptor beta chains given below trace back to one sample, sequenced in a study of a mutant IDH1 vaccine in newly diagnosed glioma. Time point indicated: baseline, week 1 (first vaccination visit). Treatment in this sample: pre-vaccination baseline after standard-of-care therapy. The repertoire was sequenced with immunoSEQ multiplex PCR; TCRdb's copy has only in-frame clones and lacks some. The repertoire holds fewer than 65,000 clones, with over 65% as singletons. The source was PBMCs, collected from a glioma patient treated with radiotherapy, temozolomide or both. These receptor sequences come from a woman aged 40 to 49 with glioma.

This clone was detected a few times. This chain connects TRBV7-9 to TRBJ1-2, with TRBD1 as a possible D gene (6 bases). CDR3 length: 14 residues. Germline CDR1 is SEHNR and CDR2 is FQNEAQ (reference sequence). The V end was cut by 2 bases, the J end by 6 bases, with 13 bases between. Here the CDR3 DNA reads TGTGCCAGCAGCTTAAGCCCCACAGGGAATGGCTACACCTTC. Encoded protein: CASSLSPTGNGYTF.

The chain recombines TRBV5-1 with TRBJ1-6; D uncertain. V was clipped by 4 bases and J by 10 bases, with 15 bases between them. CDR1 is SGHRS and CDR2 is YFSETQ in the germline V gene. The CDR3 sequence is 14 residues long. The CDR3 here is CASSPAQGSSPLHF. The CDR3 coding sequence is TGCGCCAGCAGCCCGGCCCAAGGCTCCTCACCCCTCCACTTT.

This chain links TRBV6-6 with TRBJ2-3; D is unresolved. The V gene lost 4 bases and the J gene lost 1 base, with 6 bases spanning the gap. Germline lookup yields CDR1 MNHNY and CDR2 SVGAGI (reference sequence). This CDR3 region has 13 residues. The CDR3: CASSSLGTDTQYF. The CDR3 DNA reads TGTGCCAGCAGTTCCCTCGGCACAGATACGCAGTATTTT.

This chain links TRBV6-1 with TRBJ1-3, with 8 bases lining up with TRBD1. V was clipped by 5 bases and J by 8 bases; unmatched bases: 5. CDR1 MNHNS and CDR2 SASEGT come from the germline V gene. The CDR3 contains 13 residues. CDR3 sequence (DNA): TGTGCCAGCAGTTGGACAGGGCAGGACACCATATATTTT. Translating gives CASSWTGQDTIYF.

The V call is TRBV7-9, the J call TRBJ2-1; 7 bases map to TRBD2. This CDR3 has 15 residues. Trimming at V came to 6 bases and at J to 3 bases, leaving 8 bases not matched to a gene. CDR1 and CDR2 (germline): SEHNR, FQNEAQ (reference sequence). The CDR3 nucleotides read TGTGCCAGCAGTAAAAGCGGGGAGCTCTACAATGAGCAGTTCTTC. Protein sequence: CASSKSGELYNEQFF.

The genes are TRBV6-5 and TRBJ2-7; possibly TRBD2 for D (5 bases). V lost 6 bases to trimming and J lost 3 bases, with 18 bases between them. In germline, CDR1 is MNHEY, CDR2 SVGAGI. There are 15 residues in the CDR3. CDR3 sequence reads: CASRAQKAAGYEQYF. The DNA of the CDR3 is TGTGCCAGCAGAGCCCAGAAGGCGGCGGGCTACGAGCAGTACTTC.

This rearrangement joins TRBV6-6 to TRBJ1-5, with a tentative D call TRBD1 (5 bases). V lost 5 bases and J 6 bases, leaving 14 bases between the germline ends. This CDR3 has 14 residues. Germline CDR1 is MNHNY and CDR2 is SVGAGI (reference sequence). In nucleotides, the CDR3 is TGTGCCAGCAGTACGGCCCCCCAGGGTCAGCCCCAGCATTTT. Translated: CASSTAPQGQPQHF.

V is TRBV18 and J is TRBJ2-7; maybe TRBD1 (6 bases). The CDR3 extends over 15 amino acids. V gave up 8 bases and J gave up 0 bases, with 17 bases separating them. The V gene's germline CDR1 is KGHSH and CDR2 LQKENI. The CDR3 nucleotides read TGTGCCAGCCAGGCACCTCAGGGGTCCTCCTACGAGCAGTACTTC. Translating it yields CASQAPQGSSYEQYF.

V gene TRBV2 combines with J gene TRBJ2-5, with 11 bases lining up with TRBD2. Germline CDR1 and CDR2: SNHLY and FYNNEI. V shed 6 bases, J shed 4 bases, and the junction held 4 bases outside the gene matches. CDR3 size: 14 residues. The CDR3 here is CASRRLAGRETQYF. The CDR3 nucleotides are TGTGCCAGCAGGAGACTAGCGGGGAGAGAGACCCAGTACTTC.

The V gene is TRBV7-9, the J gene TRBJ1-3; 7 nucleotides match TRBD1. The CDR3 runs to 14 residues. V shed 2 bases, J shed 5 bases, and the junction held 3 bases outside the gene matches. Germline V CDR1 and CDR2: SEHNR, FQNEAQ (reference sequence). CDR3 coding DNA: TGTGCCAGCAGCTTATCACAGGGGAGAAACACCATATATTTT. Encoded protein: CASSLSQGRNTIYF.

This clone was recorded a few times. The chain combines TRBV9 with TRBJ1-1; 8 bases are a match to TRBD1. Germline values: CDR1 SGDLS, CDR2 YYNGEE. CDR3 length equals 17 residues. V dropped 3 bases and J dropped 0; count of bases not matched to a gene: 10. The CDR3 DNA is TGTGCCAGCAGCGCCGGCTTCGGGACAGGTATGAACACTGAAGCTTTCTTT. It codes for CASSAGFGTGMNTEAFF. The full variable domain, completed using reference TRBV9 and TRBJ1-1, is DSGVTQTPKHLITATGQRVTLRCSPRSGDLSVYWYQQSLDQGLQFLIQYYNGEERAKGNILERFSAQQFPDLHSELNLSSLELGDSALYFCASSAGFGTGMNTEAFFGQGTRLTVV.

Comment on this clone: Other DNA sequences in the sample encode the same CDR3. The chain uses TRBV10-3 and TRBJ2-2; a weak D match, TRBD2 (6 bases). Germline V gene sequence: CDR1 ENHRY, CDR2 SYGVKD. Deletions cut 0 bases from V and 0 bases from J, with 8 bases between. The CDR3 contains 16 residues. The chain's CDR3 is CAISESGGANTGELFF. CDR3 nucleotide sequence: TGTGCCATCAGTGAGTCCGGGGGAGCGAACACCGGGGAGCTGTTTTTT.

This chain joins TRBV10-3 and TRBJ2-3; a possible D gene is TRBD1 (6 bases). The germline CDR1 and CDR2 sequences are ENHRY and SYGVKD. CDR3 length equals 15 residues. With 3 bases removed from V and 4 bases from J, the gap between germline ends came to 14 bases. CDR3 bases: TGTGCCATCAGTGACGGGCAGGGGCTGGCAGATACGCAGTATTTT. Translated: CAISDGQGLADTQYF.

This chain connects TRBV10-3 to TRBJ2-5; 12 bases align to TRBD2. V lost 7 bases, J lost 4 bases, and 7 bases stayed unmatched. This CDR3 has 15 residues. The germline V gene has CDR1 ENHRY and CDR2 SYGVKD. The CDR3 bases are TGTGCCATCAAATCACTAGCGGGGGGCTTAGAGACCCAGTACTTC. It codes for CAIKSLAGGLETQYF.

CDR3: CASSVGSGSPGNTIYF. The CDR3 DNA sequence: TGTGCCAGCAGCGTAGGTTCGGGGTCCCCTGGAAACACCATATATTTT. The rearrangement uses TRBV9 and TRBJ1-3; D is unclear. Germline V gene sequence: CDR1 SGDLS, CDR2 YYNGEE. Trimming shortened V by 0 bases and J by 2 bases, and 12 bases separated the two germline ends. The CDR3 covers 16 residues.

This chain links TRBV15 with TRBJ1-6; TRBD1 agrees at 7 bases. The CDR3 is 15 amino acids. V shed 5 bases and J 9 bases; nucleotides not matched to a gene: 10. Germline values: CDR1 LNHNV, CDR2 YYDKDF (reference sequence). CDR3 sequence: CATSEGAGGGSPLHF. CDR3 in DNA: TGTGCCACCAGCGAGGGGGCGGGTGGGGGTTCACCCCTCCACTTT.

This clone has just one count. The chain has TRBV6-5 and TRBJ2-2; TRBD1 matches at 8 bases. V gave up 4 bases and J gave up 4 bases; unmatched junction bases: 5. The CDR3 loop spans 15 amino acids. The germline V gene encodes CDR1 MNHEY and CDR2 SVGAGI. The CDR3 DNA reads as TGTGCCAGCAGTTCAGGGGGCAAGTTCACCGGGGAGCTGTTTTTT. Translation: CASSSGGKFTGELFF.

V is TRBV5-1 and J is TRBJ1-1; TRBD1 is a possible D gene (5 bases). The V end lost 4 bases, the J end lost 1 base, and 11 bases lay between the germline ends. The CDR3 consists of 14 residues. Per germline, CDR1 SGHRS and CDR2 YFSETQ. This CDR3 reads CASSPRGGNTEAFF. CDR3 sequence (DNA): TGCGCCAGCAGCCCGCGGGGGGGGAACACTGAAGCTTTCTTT.

The chain has TRBV6-1 and TRBJ1-1, with a tentative D call TRBD1 (5 bases). The CDR3 is 13 amino acids. Trimming left V 6 bases short and J 4 bases short, with 12 bases between. Germline CDR1 and CDR2: MNHNS and SASEGT. The chain's CDR3 is CASRYGQGTEAFF. As DNA, the CDR3 is TGTGCCAGCAGATACGGACAAGGCACTGAAGCTTTCTTT.

This chain connects TRBV6-6 to TRBJ1-2; 8 bases agree with TRBD1. The CDR3 is made up of 15 amino acids. CDR1 MNHNY and CDR2 SVGAGI come from the germline V gene (reference sequence). V gave up 8 bases and J gave up 4 bases; unmatched junction bases: 12. The CDR3 sequence is CASEVPGQAVYGYTF. CDR3 nucleotides: TGTGCCAGCGAAGTTCCGGGACAGGCCGTCTATGGCTACACCTTC.

V usage is TRBV11-2 and J usage is TRBJ2-2; D remains ambiguous. Per germline, CDR1 SGHAT and CDR2 FQNNGV. The CDR3 totals 15 residues. V was pared by 0 bases and J by 4 bases, with 9 bases between. Here the CDR3 reads CASSLELRATGELFF. The CDR3 DNA is TGTGCCAGCAGCTTAGAACTCCGGGCCACCGGGGAGCTGTTTTTT. Combining the CDR3 with reference TRBV11-2 and TRBJ2-2 gives the whole variable domain EAGVAQSPRYKIIEKRQSVAFWCNPISGHATLYWYQQILGQGPKLLIQFQNNGVVDDSQLPKDRFSAERLKGVDSTLKIQPAKLEDSAVYLCASSLELRATGELFFGEGSRLTVL.

The J gene is TRBJ1-3, the V gene TRBV14; D unresolved. Trimming stripped 0 bases from V and 4 bases from J, with 4 bases between. Looked up from germline, CDR1 is SGHDN and CDR2 is FVKESK. The CDR3 extends over 13 amino acids. The CDR3 DNA sequence: TGTGCCAGCAGCCAAGACAGCGGAAACACCATATATTTT. Its protein is CASSQDSGNTIYF. Drawing the rest from reference TRBV14 and TRBJ1-3, the complete variable domain is EAGVTQFPSHSVIEKGQTVTLRCDPISGHDNLYWYRRVMGKEIKFLLHFVKESKQDESGMPNNRFLAERTGGTYSTLKVQPAELEDSGVYFCASSQDSGNTIYFGEGSWLTVV.

Sample share makes this clone medium-sized (0.01 to 0.1%). This chain connects TRBV20-1 to TRBJ1-2; D gene unclear. There are 10 residues in the CDR3. Germline CDR1 DFQATT, CDR2 SNEGSKA (reference sequence). V was shortened by 3 bases and J by 3 bases, with 2 bases between the two germline ends. The CDR3 DNA sequence: TGCAGTGCTAGTGACTATGGCTACACCTTC. It specifies CSASDYGYTF.

The J gene is TRBJ2-1, the V gene TRBV6-1; 13 bases are a match to TRBD2. The length of the CDR3 is 15 residues. V lost 6 bases and J lost 9; bases outside the gene matches: 8. In germline, CDR1 is MNHNS, CDR2 SASEGT. The CDR3 nucleotides are TGTGCCAGCAGGGCCGGGACTAGCGGGACCGTTGAGCAGTTCTTC. Translating gives CASRAGTSGTVEQFF.

The V call is TRBV5-1, the J call TRBJ2-7; D gene ambiguous. Germline CDR1 SGHRS, CDR2 YFSETQ. V was shortened by 0 bases and J by 2 bases, with 9 bases between the two germline ends. The CDR3 is 14 amino acids. The CDR3 here is CASSLVAAAYEQYF. CDR3 nucleotides: TGCGCCAGCAGCTTGGTCGCAGCAGCCTACGAGCAGTACTTC.

This rearrangement joins TRBV29-1 to TRBJ1-1; TRBD1 is a possible D gene (5 bases). Germline CDR1 and CDR2: SQVTM and ANQGSEA. CDR3 length equals 13 residues. V was pared by 4 bases and J by 4 bases, with 13 bases between. CDR3 coding DNA: TGCAGCGTTGGTGGCCCCGGGGGCACTGAAGCTTTCTTT. This sequence encodes CSVGGPGGTEAFF.

This chain links TRBV27 with TRBJ2-3; 8 nucleotides align to TRBD2. The V gene end was trimmed by 2 bases and the J gene end by 1 base; junction bases not matched to a gene: 5. Looked up from germline, CDR1 is MNHEY and CDR2 is SMNVEV (reference sequence). This CDR3 contains 16 residues. DNA of the CDR3: TGTGCCAGCAGTTTAGGGAGAGCGGGGGGCACAGATACGCAGTATTTT. Amino acid sequence: CASSLGRAGGTDTQYF.

The chain uses TRBV5-6 and TRBJ1-4; possible D gene TRBD1, 6 bases. Per the germline V gene, CDR1 is SGHDT and CDR2 is YYEEEE. Trimming left V 7 bases short and J 4 bases short, with 11 bases between. The CDR3 contains 13 residues. The chain's CDR3 is CASQRGGNEKLFF. DNA for the CDR3: TGTGCCAGCCAGAGAGGGGGTAATGAAAAACTGTTTTTT. Together with reference TRBV5-6 and TRBJ1-4, the CDR3 gives the full variable domain: DAGVTQSPTHLIKTRGQQVTLRCSPKSGHDTVSWYQQALGQGPQFIFQYYEEEERQRGNFPDRFSGHQFPNYSSELNVNALLLGDSALYLCASQRGGNEKLFFGSGTQLSVL.

The V gene is TRBV11-1, the J gene TRBJ2-2; 10 bases line up with TRBD1. Germline V gene lookup returns CDR1 SGHAT and CDR2 FQDESV (reference sequence). After removal of 3 bases from V and 7 bases from J, the junction contained 8 bases not matched to a gene. The length of the CDR3 is 16 residues. CDR3 sequence: CASSFGTGVVSGELFF. CDR3 nucleotides: TGTGCCAGCAGCTTCGGGACAGGGGTGGTGAGCGGGGAGCTGTTTTTT.

The chain combines TRBV7-9 with TRBJ1-3; D gene uncertain. From germline, CDR1 is SEHNR and CDR2 FQNEAQ (reference sequence). Between the trimmed V and J ends, which lost 3 bases and 0 bases, there was a span of 15 bases. The CDR3 consists of 17 residues. CDR3 nucleotide sequence: TGTGCCAGCAGCTTCCCACTAACCCCGAGCTCTGGAAACACCATATATTTT. Residues: CASSFPLTPSSGNTIYF.